This TCR beta chain came from a study of neurological immune-mediated disorders. Findings of the study overall: CDR3 amino acid sequences of expanded clones were not shared across subjects, a result suggesting private repertoires in all groups. One related-CDR3 cluster, which may be a signature, held the repertoires of 18 of 34 multiple sclerosis patients after phylogenetic grouping.

This clonotype has ten or more counts. As yet, its antigen is unknown. TCRdb redid the calling of the 5' RACE reads with MiXCR, one entry per CDR3 protein. The sample gives around 64,000 distinct CDR3 sequences, 2.5% to 4% of which show up once; around 5.2% is in the top ten. The source is a woman aged 45-60 years with multiple sclerosis. Sequenced input: PBMCs.

The CDR3 is CASSTTHPYEQYF. The DNA of the CDR3 is TGTGCCAGCAGTACGACACATCCCTACGAGCAGTACTTC. This chain connects TRBV7-2 to TRBJ2-7; D is unclear. This CDR3 has 13 residues. Germline CDR1 is SGHTA and CDR2 is FQGNSA. With 6 bases removed from V and 2 bases from J, the gap between germline ends came to 11 bases.